Shown below are 21 T cell receptor beta chains from a single sample sequenced in a study of radiation and T cells in renal cell carcinoma. Treatment in this sample: treatment-naive control, cytoreductive nephrectomy. Some clones are missing from TCRdb's copy, which holds only in-frame ones; the method was immunoSEQ multiplex PCR. The sample has approximately 16,000 clones, about 58% seen once. The material sequenced was tumor tissue, taken from a patient whose treatment was nephrectomy without radiotherapy. These TCRs come from a man aged 35 to 55 with renal cell carcinoma.

This clone was seen just once. CDR3 protein: CASIRDSYNEQFF. DNA for the CDR3: TGTGCCAGTATCCGGGACAGCTACAATGAGCAGTTCTTC. The genes are TRBV2 and TRBJ2-1; 7 bases line up with TRBD1. Germline CDR1 is SNHLY and CDR2 is FYNNEI. V lost 9 bases and J lost 3; bases outside the gene matches: 5. This CDR3 is built from 13 residues. The whole variable domain, filled in from reference TRBV2 and TRBJ2-1, reads EPEVTQTPSHQVTQMGQEVILRCVPISNHLYFYWYRQILGQKVEFLVSFYNNEISEKSEIFDDQFSVERPDGSNFTLKIRSTKLEDSAMYFCASIRDSYNEQFFGPGTRLTVL.

The genes are TRBV19 and TRBJ1-1, with D possibly being TRBD1 (5 bases). V was shortened by 3 bases and J by 1 base, with 6 bases between the two germline ends. In germline, CDR1 is LNHDA, CDR2 SQIVND (reference sequence). The CDR3 loop spans 13 amino acids. CDR3 nucleotide sequence: TGTGCCAGTAGTATTGGGGCGAACACTGAAGCTTTCTTT. This codes for CASSIGANTEAFF.

This clone showed up just a few times. This sequence joins TRBV11-3 and TRBJ1-1, with D unresolved. The germline gives CDR1 SGHNT, CDR2 YENEEA. Trimming left V 2 bases short and J 1 base short, with 5 bases between. The CDR3 covers 13 residues. CDR3 sequence reads: CASSLTPNTEAFF. The CDR3 coding sequence is TGTGCCAGCAGCTTAACCCCGAACACTGAAGCTTTCTTT. Based on the CDR3 plus reference TRBV11-3 and TRBJ1-1, the full variable domain is EAGVVQSPRYKIIEKKQPVAFWCNPISGHNTLYWYLQNLGQGPELLIRYENEEAVDDSQLPKDRFSAERLKGVDSTLKIQPAELGDSAVYLCASSLTPNTEAFFGQGTRLTVV.

The chain uses TRBV7-2 and TRBJ1-3; D not resolved. CDR1 is SGHTA, CDR2 FQGNSA, per germline. Trimming pared 3 bases from V and 1 base from J, leaving 16 bases between. The CDR3 contains 17 residues. CDR3 coding DNA: TGTGCCAGCAGCTTTCGACTCCCGTCCACTTCTGGAAACACCATATATTTT. Amino acids: CASSFRLPSTSGNTIYF. The full variable domain, completed using reference TRBV7-2 and TRBJ1-3, is GAGVSQSPSNKVTEKGKDVELRCDPISGHTALYWYRQSLGQGLEFLIYFQGNSAPDKSGLPSDRFSAERTGGSVSTLTIQRTQQEDSAVYLCASSFRLPSTSGNTIYFGEGSWLTVV.

The DNA for the CDR3 is TGCAGCGTTGAAGACCTAAGGGGCTATGGCTACACCTTC. Amino acids: CSVEDLRGYGYTF. The chain uses TRBV29-1 and TRBJ1-2, with D possibly matching TRBD1 (5 bases). Germline CDR1 SQVTM, CDR2 ANQGSEA. V was clipped by 0 bases and J by 4 bases, with 9 bases between them. This CDR3 region has 13 residues.

This chain uses TRBV7-2 with TRBJ1-3; D remains ambiguous. This CDR3 is built from 13 residues. Germline V gene data show CDR1 as SGHTA and CDR2 as FQGNSA. Trimming removed 5 bases at V and 0 bases at J, with 5 bases between. The CDR3 nucleotides are TGTGCCAGCAGCCCCCTCTCTGGAAACACCATATATTTT. Encoded protein: CASSPLSGNTIYF.

The chain carries TRBV7-8 and TRBJ1-1, with D unresolved. Germline CDR1 is SGHVS and CDR2 is FQNEAQ. The length of the CDR3 is 14 residues. V lost 0 bases to trimming and J lost 2 bases, with 7 bases between them. CDR3: CASSLAPGNTEAFF. The CDR3 DNA is TGTGCCAGCAGCTTAGCTCCAGGAAACACTGAAGCTTTCTTT.

This clone was counted between two and nine times. The V gene is TRBV11-3, the J gene TRBJ1-1; D is possibly TRBD1 (6 bases). V was trimmed by 1 base and J by 5 bases, leaving 11 bases between them. CDR1 is SGHNT and CDR2 is YENEEA in the germline V gene. CDR3 length equals 14 residues. The CDR3, as DNA: TGTGCCAGCAGCTTAGGTCCAGGGGATACTGAAGCTTTCTTT. This encodes CASSLGPGDTEAFF.

This clone was seen only a few times. This rearrangement joins TRBV27 to TRBJ1-4; D gene ambiguous. Germline lookup yields CDR1 MNHEY and CDR2 SMNVEV (reference sequence). V was cut by 0 bases and J by 3 bases, with 2 bases left in between. The CDR3 is 13 amino acids. CDR3 nucleotide sequence: TGTGCCAGCAGTTTATCAGCTAATGAAAAACTGTTTTTT. Its translation is CASSLSANEKLFF.

The chain is built from TRBV11-2 and TRBJ1-1; D possibly corresponds to TRBD1 (6 bases). Trimming pared 3 bases from V and 5 bases from J, leaving 13 bases between. The germline V gene encodes CDR1 SGHAT and CDR2 FQNNGV. The CDR3 spans 14 residues. The CDR3 bases are TGTGCCAGCAGCTTCGACGGGGGGGCGACTGAAGCTTTCTTT. Protein sequence: CASSFDGGATEAFF. The variable domain in full, with the rest retrieved from reference TRBV11-2 and TRBJ1-1, is EAGVAQSPRYKIIEKRQSVAFWCNPISGHATLYWYQQILGQGPKLLIQFQNNGVVDDSQLPKDRFSAERLKGVDSTLKIQPAKLEDSAVYLCASSFDGGATEAFFGQGTRLTVV.

Notes on this clone: Mismatch with germline at one junction end may stem from a read error. The chain employs TRBV7-3 and TRBJ1-1, with D unclear. The CDR3 spans 13 residues. Germline V CDR1 and CDR2: SGHTA, FQGTGA. As DNA, the CDR3 is TGTGCCAGCAGCTTCGGACCGGACCAATTTCTAACGTTT. It encodes CASSFGPDQFLTF.

With regard to this clone: A read error is the likely source, as a far larger clone sits one nucleotide away. The chain links TRBV7-9 to TRBJ1-6; the match to TRBD1 covers 7 bases. The CDR3 has 15 residues. After removal of 5 bases from V and 9 bases from J, the junction contained 10 bases not matched to a gene. The germline V gene has CDR1 SEHNR and CDR2 FQNEAQ (reference sequence). The CDR3 loop is CASSQEGRGASPLHF. DNA for the CDR3: TGTGCCAGCAGCCAAGAAGGCAGGGGGGCTTCACCCCTCCACTTT.

This clone was counted only a few times. This chain uses TRBV14 with TRBJ1-1, with D uncertain. The V gene lost 4 bases and the J gene lost 1 base, with 10 bases spanning the gap. Germline V gene sequence: CDR1 SGHDN, CDR2 FVKESK. The CDR3 length is 14 residues. CDR3 loop: CASSLRTGNTEAFF. The CDR3 DNA reads as TGTGCCAGCAGCCTTCGGACGGGGAACACTGAAGCTTTCTTT.

The genes are TRBV30 and TRBJ1-2; D is ambiguous. V was clipped by 2 bases and J by 0 bases, with 10 bases between them. The length of the CDR3 is 14 residues. CDR1 and CDR2 from the germline V gene are GTSNPN and SVGIG (reference sequence). The CDR3, as DNA: TGTGCCTGGAGTCTGACGGCAGCTAACTATGGCTACACCTTC. Protein sequence: CAWSLTAANYGYTF.

This clone showed up just a few times. V gene TRBV19 combines with J gene TRBJ1-2; D unclear. Germline V gene data show CDR1 as LNHDA and CDR2 as SQIVND (reference sequence). This CDR3 is 10 amino acids long. Trimming removed 10 bases from V and 6 bases from J, with 9 bases in between. This CDR3 is CATLKDGYTF. Here the CDR3 DNA reads TGTGCCACCCTGAAGGATGGCTACACCTTC.

This clone was picked up one time. The rearrangement joins TRBV6-6 to TRBJ1-1; D is perhaps TRBD1 (5 bases). V was clipped by 2 bases and J by 11 bases, with 12 bases between them. Germline-derived CDR1 and CDR2 are MNHNY and SVGAGI (reference sequence). The CDR3 extends over 12 amino acids. The CDR3 spells CASSYPRDGAFF. The CDR3 DNA sequence: TGTGCCAGCAGTTACCCCAGGGATGGGGCTTTCTTT.

The J gene is TRBJ2-1, the V gene TRBV7-9; 11 positions match TRBD1. CDR1 and CDR2 (germline): SEHNR, FQNEAQ (reference sequence). The CDR3 totals 15 residues. Losses at the gene ends were 5 bases for V and 5 bases for J; bases not matched to a gene: 5. CDR3 sequence reads: CASSPGQGGNNEQFF. DNA for the CDR3: TGTGCCAGCAGCCCGGGACAGGGGGGAAACAATGAGCAGTTCTTC.

This clone was counted between two and nine times. The genes are TRBV7-2 and TRBJ1-1, with no clear D. The ends were cut back, 6 bases at V and 4 bases at J, with 9 bases in the middle. The CDR3 runs to 12 residues. Germline CDR1 SGHTA, CDR2 FQGNSA. The CDR3, as DNA: TGTGCCAGCAGTCTGGTGGCCACTGAAGCTTTCTTT. The encoded protein is CASSLVATEAFF.

The chain recombines TRBV29-1 with TRBJ2-5; no clear D. The J call may be in error: the DNA end matches TRBJ2-7 better. The germline gives CDR1 SQVTM, CDR2 ANQGSEA. The CDR3 totals 12 residues. CDR3 sequence reads: CSAKSNTYEQYF. The CDR3 bases are TGCAGCGCCAAGAGCAACACCTACGAGCAGTACTTC.

A few counts support this clone. The rearrangement joins TRBV28 to TRBJ1-2; TRBD1 is a possible D gene (5 bases). Looked up from germline, CDR1 is MDHEN and CDR2 is SYDVKM. The V and J ends lost 7 bases and 3 bases respectively, with 15 bases between them. The CDR3 length is 14 residues. The CDR3 DNA sequence: TGTGCCAGCACCTTCCCGGGGGACCACTATGGCTACACCTTC. Amino acids: CASTFPGDHYGYTF.

CDR3 in DNA: TGTGCCAGCAGTTTAAGTCCCCCGGCAGGGAGCTCCTACAATGAGCAGTTCTTC. It encodes CASSLSPPAGSSYNEQFF. V gene TRBV27 combines with J gene TRBJ2-1, with D perhaps assigned TRBD1 or TRBD2 (5 bases each). With 2 bases removed from V and 0 bases from J, the gap between germline ends came to 17 bases. The CDR3 spans 18 residues. The germline gives CDR1 MNHEY, CDR2 SMNVEV (reference sequence).